The subject of this entry is one T cell receptor beta chain. What it binds is unknown. The CDR3 totals 16 residues. With V trimmed by 3 bases and J by 5 bases, 4 bases remained unmatched. From germline, CDR1 is LNHDA and CDR2 SQIVND (reference sequence). The record originates from a study of vaccination effects on CD4 cells after COVID-19. Profiling relied on immunoSEQ multiplex PCR, and the TCRdb table lists in-frame clones only, not all of them. The profile shows some 59,000 clones, around 85% of them singletons. Peptide-pool stimulation followed by sequencing identified expanded antigen-specific CD4+ clonotypes in the ViraFEST assay. When around ten days of culture had elapsed, CD4+ T cells were isolated.

The sequence was obtained from a human donor who received a COVID-19 vaccine. The V call is TRBV19, the J call TRBJ2-1, with 13 nucleotides matching TRBD2. The sequencing here drew on CD4+ T cells from PBMCs cultured with HCoV-229E spike peptides, taken before COVID-19 vaccination. CDR3 sequence (DNA): TGTGCCAGTAGTATTGCGGGACTAGCGGGGAACAATGAGCAGTTCTTC. This encodes CASSIAGLAGNNEQFF.